This T cell receptor beta chain is drawn from a study of blood T cell repertoires in COVID-19. The V gene lost 4 bases and the J gene lost 6 bases, with 13 bases spanning the gap. The CDR3 extends over 15 amino acids. The germline V gene encodes CDR1 SGHDN and CDR2 FVKESK. Here immunoSEQ multiplex PCR was the method, and the copy in TCRdb shows in-frame clones only, minus some. The data hold around 80,000 clones, with 75% to 90% observed a single time. The receptor was derived from a woman aged 70-85 years with acute or convalescent COVID-19. The specimen sequenced was peripheral blood. The rearrangement links TRBV14 to TRBJ1-6; D gene ambiguous. The CDR3 DNA is TGTGCCAGCAGCCGGCAACCGGGTCTTAATTCACCCCTCCACTTT. It is translated as CASSRQPGLNSPLHF. The entire variable domain, with the rest obtained from reference TRBV14 and TRBJ1-6, is as follows: EAGVTQFPSHSVIEKGQTVTLRCDPISGHDNLYWYRRVMGKEIKFLLHFVKESKQDESGMPNNRFLAERTGGTYSTLKVQPAELEDSGVYFCASSRQPGLNSPLHFGNGTRLTVT.